This T cell receptor beta chain came from a study of T cell changes during pregnancy in multiple sclerosis. The assay was immunoSEQ multiplex PCR, and TCRdb's table has in-frame clones only and misses some. The sample contains 70,000 or so clones, 75% to 95% of which appear only once. The length of the CDR3 is 16 residues. In germline, CDR1 is LNHDA, CDR2 SQIVND (reference sequence). Trimming took off 3 bases at V and 1 base at J, with 12 bases between the two ends. Sequences were derived from CD4+ T cells from peripheral blood mononuclear cells, sampled before pregnancy. The rearrangement uses TRBV19 and TRBJ2-2; no definite D call. The source of this sequence is a female donor with multiple sclerosis, enrolled in a pregnancy study. DNA of the CDR3: TGTGCCAGTAGTATGTTGGTGCAGATGAACACCGGGGAGCTGTTTTTT. It yields the protein CASSMLVQMNTGELFF.